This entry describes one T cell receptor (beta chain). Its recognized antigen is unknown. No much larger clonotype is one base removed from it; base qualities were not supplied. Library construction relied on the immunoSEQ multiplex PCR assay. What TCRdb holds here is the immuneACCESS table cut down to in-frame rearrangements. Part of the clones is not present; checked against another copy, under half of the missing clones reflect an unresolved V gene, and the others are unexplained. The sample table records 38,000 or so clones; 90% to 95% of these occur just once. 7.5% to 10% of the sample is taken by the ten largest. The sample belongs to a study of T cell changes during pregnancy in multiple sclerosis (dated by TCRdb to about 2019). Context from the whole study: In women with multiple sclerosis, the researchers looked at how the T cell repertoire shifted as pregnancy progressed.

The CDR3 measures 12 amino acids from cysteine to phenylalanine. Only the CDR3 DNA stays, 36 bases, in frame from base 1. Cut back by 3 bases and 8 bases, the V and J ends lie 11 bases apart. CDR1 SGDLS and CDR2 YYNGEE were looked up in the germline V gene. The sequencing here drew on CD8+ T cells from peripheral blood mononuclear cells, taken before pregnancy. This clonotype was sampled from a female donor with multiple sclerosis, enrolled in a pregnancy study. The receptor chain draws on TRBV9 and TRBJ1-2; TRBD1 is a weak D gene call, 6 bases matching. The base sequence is TGTGCCAGCAGCGACAGGGCGCAGGGCTACACCTTC. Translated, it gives CASSDRAQGYTF. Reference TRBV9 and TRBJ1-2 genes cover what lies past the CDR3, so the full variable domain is DSGVTQTPKHLITATGQRVTLRCSPRSGDLSVYWYQQSLDQGLQFLIQYYNGEERAKGNILERFSAQQFPDLHSELNLSSLELGDSALYFCASSDRAQGYTFGSGTRLTVV.